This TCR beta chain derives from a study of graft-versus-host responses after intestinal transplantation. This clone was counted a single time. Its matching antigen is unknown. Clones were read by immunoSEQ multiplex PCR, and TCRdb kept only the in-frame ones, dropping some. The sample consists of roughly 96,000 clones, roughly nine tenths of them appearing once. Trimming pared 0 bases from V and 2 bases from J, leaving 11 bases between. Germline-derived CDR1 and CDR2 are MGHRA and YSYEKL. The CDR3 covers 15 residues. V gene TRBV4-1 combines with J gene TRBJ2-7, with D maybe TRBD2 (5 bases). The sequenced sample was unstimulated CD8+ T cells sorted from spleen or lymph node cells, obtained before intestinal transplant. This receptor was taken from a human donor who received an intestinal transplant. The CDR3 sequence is CASSQDLGSAYEQYF. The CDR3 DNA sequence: TGCGCCAGCAGCCAAGATCTGGGTAGCGCCTACGAGCAGTACTTC.